This T cell receptor (beta chain) stems from a study of cytomegalovirus exposure and HLA in healthy donors. Overall study results and limits: One later analysis reportedly identified an Asian-associated ancestry cluster that showed fewer N-insertions than the approximately 710-donor mean.

CDR3 length equals 16 residues. V shed 4 bases, J shed 3 bases, and the junction held 9 bases outside the gene matches. Germline CDR1 and CDR2: MNHNS and SASEGT. This clone appeared a few times. No antigen is known for it. The PCR was carried out with 60 Vbeta primers and 13 Jbeta primers. The repertoire was sequenced with immunoSEQ multiplex PCR; TCRdb's copy has only in-frame clones and lacks some. The repertoire holds some 78,000 clones, with about 68% as singletons. This chain uses TRBV6-1 with TRBJ2-1; 7 bases fit TRBD2. Sequences were obtained from PBMCs. This TCR came from a man between 40 and 49 years old in good health and CMV-seropositive. The CDR3 sequence is CASSGGPGLVYNEQFF. DNA of the CDR3: TGTGCCAGCAGTGGGGGTCCAGGACTAGTCTACAATGAGCAGTTCTTC.